This T cell receptor beta chain was documented in a study of beta chain features in type 1 diabetes. Expressed TCRB transcripts were sequenced because the entire RNA isolate underwent reverse transcription. The data were produced by immunoSEQ multiplex PCR, yet TCRdb's version contains in-frame clones alone and is incomplete. Of around 500,000 clones listed, approximately 10% are singletons. The CDR3 covers 16 residues. CDR1 is MNHNY, CDR2 SVGAGI, per germline (reference sequence). The junction had 7 bases not matched to a gene; V was cut back by 6 bases and J by 4 bases. The receptor was isolated from a woman in her late teens or twenties in good health. The V call is TRBV6-6, the J call TRBJ2-1; 12 bases fit TRBD2. Sequenced: naive CD4+ T cells from blood. This chain's CDR3 is CASRTLGTSGYNEQFF. The CDR3 region has the DNA TGTGCCAGCAGGACACTGGGGACTAGCGGGTACAATGAGCAGTTCTTC.